A single sample is the source of the 2 T cell receptor beta chains below, sequenced in a study of T cell repertoires in cytomegalovirus infection. Via MiXCR, TCRdb re-called the reads, giving one row per CDR3 protein. The repertoire holds about 180,000 distinct CDR3 sequences, with 17% as singletons. Sequencing was performed on CD8+ T cells from PBMCs. Receptor source: a human donor in good health (CMV status not recorded). Some clones in this sample may be carry-over from other donors' samples.

The table lists this clonotype with a few counts. The J gene is TRBJ1-5, the V gene TRBV7-2; no definite D call. The CDR3 loop spans 16 amino acids. V lost 1 base and J lost 0, with 10 bases in between. CDR1 is SGHTA, CDR2 FQGNSA, per germline. Written as DNA, the CDR3 is TGTGCCAGCAGCTTAGTTTCCGCCGTTAGCAATCAGCCCCAGCATTTT. Protein: CASSLVSAVSNQPQHF.

This clonotype occurred many times. The rearrangement uses TRBV4-3 and TRBJ2-1, with no clear D. The CDR3 covers 17 residues. CDR1 and CDR2 from the germline V gene are LGHNA and YSLEER. Trimming pared 1 base from V and 0 bases from J, leaving 13 bases between. The CDR3, as DNA: TGCGCCAGCAGCCAAGCGATGGACGTGAGCTCCTACAATGAGCAGTTCTTC. Protein: CASSQAMDVSSYNEQFF.